This TCR beta chain was found in a study of PD-1 blockade in classical Hodgkin lymphoma. Study findings and constraints: TCR diversity rose significantly by C4D1 in CD4+ but not CD8+ cells. Patients who responded completely had about the same baseline diversity as newly diagnosed patients.

Profiled with immunoSEQ multiplex PCR; TCRdb holds only in-frame clones, not every one. The sample lists 46,000 or so clones, 78% occurring once. Concerning this clone: Antigen unknown.

The time point denotes: cycle 4 day 1 (C4D1), after more than five weeks of nivolumab. All patients experienced relapse after autologous stem cell transplantation, and brentuximab vedotin exposure was variable. Under best response, outcomes were complete response, partial response or progressive disease. CDR1 LNHDA and CDR2 SQIVND come from the germline V gene (reference sequence). V lost 11 bases and J 1 base, leaving 16 bases between the germline ends. The CDR3 covers 14 residues. This TCR derives from a human donor with classical Hodgkin lymphoma. The input for sequencing was peripheral blood mononuclear cells (PBMCs), taken before the fourth cycle of nivolumab. The chain has TRBV19 and TRBJ2-3, with a possible D match to TRBD1 (6 bases). The CDR3 reads CACTGFGGTDTQYF. For the CDR3, the DNA is TGTGCCTGCACAGGGTTTGGGGGCACAGATACGCAGTATTTT.